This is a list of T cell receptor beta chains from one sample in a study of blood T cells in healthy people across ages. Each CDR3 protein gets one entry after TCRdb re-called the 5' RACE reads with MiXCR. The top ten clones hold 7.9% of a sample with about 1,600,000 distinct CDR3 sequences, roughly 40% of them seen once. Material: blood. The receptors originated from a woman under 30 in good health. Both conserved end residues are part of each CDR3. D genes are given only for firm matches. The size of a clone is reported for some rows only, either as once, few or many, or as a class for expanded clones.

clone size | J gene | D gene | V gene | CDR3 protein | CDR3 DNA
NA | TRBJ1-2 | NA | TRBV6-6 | CASWGIYGYTF | TGTGCCAGTTGGGGTATCTATGGCTACACCTTC
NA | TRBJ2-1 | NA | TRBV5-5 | CASSPRGNRMSSYNEQFF | TGTGCCAGCAGCCCCCGAGGGAATCGGATGAGCTCCTACAATGAGCAGTTCTTC
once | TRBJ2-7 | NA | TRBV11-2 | CAGSSHFGGYEKYF | TGTGCCGGCAGCTCGCATTTCGGGGGTTACGAGAAGTACTTC
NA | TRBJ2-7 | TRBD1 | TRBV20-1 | CSAKSRDRTYEQYF | TGCAGTGCAAAAAGCCGGGACAGAACCTACGAGCAGTACTTC
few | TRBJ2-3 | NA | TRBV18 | CASSPSVDTQYF | TGTGCCAGCTCACCCTCCGTGGATACGCAGTATTTT
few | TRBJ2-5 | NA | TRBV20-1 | CSARDRLWGETQYF | TGCAGTGCTAGAGATCGGCTCTGGGGGGAGACCCAGTACTTC
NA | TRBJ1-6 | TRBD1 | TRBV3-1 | CASSPGQGSALHF | TGTGCCAGCAGCCCAGGACAGGGTTCGGCCCTCCACTTT
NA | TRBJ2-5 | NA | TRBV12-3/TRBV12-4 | CASSTPTTYEQNF | TGTGCCAGCAGTACCCCGACTACTTACGAGCAGAACTTC
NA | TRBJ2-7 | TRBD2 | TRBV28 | CASSTPGTSGDLQYF | TGTGCCAGCAGCACTCCCGGGACTAGCGGGGACCTCCAGTACTTC
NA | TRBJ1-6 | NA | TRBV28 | CASSFWGTLFSLHF | TGTGCCAGCAGTTTTTGGGGGACCCTTTTTTCCCTCCACTTT
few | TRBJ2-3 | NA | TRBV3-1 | CASRQGTLDTQYF | TGTGCCAGCAGACAAGGGACCTTAGATACGCAGTATTTT
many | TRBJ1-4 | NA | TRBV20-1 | CSARKGGTNEKLFF | TGCAGTGCTCGAAAGGGGGGGACTAATGAAAAACTGTTTTTT
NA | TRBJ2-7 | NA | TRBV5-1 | CASSAGGPPEQYF | TGCGCCAGCAGTGCTGGGGGGCCCCCCGAGCAGTACTTC
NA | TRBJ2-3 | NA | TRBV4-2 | CASSQDRRAQYF | TGTGCCAGCAGCCAAGATAGGCGAGCGCAGTATTTT
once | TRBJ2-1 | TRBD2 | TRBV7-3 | CASSLLGSGGAVNEQFF | TGTGCCAGCAGCTTACTCGGTAGCGGGGGGGCAGTTAATGAGCAGTTCTTC
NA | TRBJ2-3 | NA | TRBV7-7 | CASSLAGGAGADTQYF | TGTGCCAGCAGCTTAGCCGGCGGGGCTGGTGCAGATACGCAGTATTTT
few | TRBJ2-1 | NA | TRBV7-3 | CASSLMPTPSYNEQFF | TGTGCCAGCAGCTTAATGCCCACCCCCTCCTACAATGAGCAGTTCTTC
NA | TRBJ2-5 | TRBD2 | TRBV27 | CASSFSGRPPETQYF | TGTGCCAGCAGTTTTAGCGGGAGACCCCCAGAGACCCAGTACTTC
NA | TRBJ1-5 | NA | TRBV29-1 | CSVGVSNQPQHF | TGCAGCGTTGGGGTGAGCAATCAGCCCCAGCATTTT
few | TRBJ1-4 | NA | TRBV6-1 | CASAGTANEKLFF | TGTGCCAGCGCTGGGACTGCAAATGAAAAACTGTTTTTT
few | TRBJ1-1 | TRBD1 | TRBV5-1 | CASRDRVHTEAFF | TGCGCCAGCCGGGACAGGGTGCATACTGAAGCTTTCTTT
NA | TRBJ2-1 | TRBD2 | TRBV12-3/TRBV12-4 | CASSFLPGTSVYNEQFF | TGTGCCAGCAGTTTTCTACCCGGGACTAGCGTTTACAATGAGCAGTTCTTC
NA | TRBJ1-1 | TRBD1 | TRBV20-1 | CSAKIQAGGTEAFF | TGCAGTGCTAAGATACAGGCAGGGGGAACTGAAGCTTTCTTT
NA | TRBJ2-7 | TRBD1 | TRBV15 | CATSSGQGGQYEQYF | TGTGCCACCAGCAGCGGACAGGGAGGTCAATACGAGCAGTACTTC
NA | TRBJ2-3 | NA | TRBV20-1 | CSAKQNPPSTDTQYF | TGCAGTGCGAAACAGAACCCCCCGAGCACAGATACGCAGTATTTT
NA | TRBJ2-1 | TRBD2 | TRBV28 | CASSFLWNGGADYNEQFF | TGTGCCAGCAGTTTCCTCTGGAACGGGGGGGCGGACTACAATGAGCAGTTCTTC
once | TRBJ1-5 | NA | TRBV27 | CASSFGGGKVYSNQPQHF | TGTGCCAGCAGTTTCGGCGGGGGGAAAGTGTATAGCAATCAGCCCCAGCATTTT
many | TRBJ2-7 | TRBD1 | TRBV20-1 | CSALRDRGYEQYF | TGCAGTGCCCTCCGGGACAGGGGCTACGAGCAGTACTTC
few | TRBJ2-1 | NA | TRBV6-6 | CASSPTSREQFF | TGTGCCAGCAGTCCAACTAGCCGTGAGCAGTTCTTC
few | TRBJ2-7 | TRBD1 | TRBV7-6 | CASSLVAAGGFNEQYF | TGTGCCAGCAGCTTAGTTGCAGCAGGGGGCTTCAACGAGCAGTACTTC
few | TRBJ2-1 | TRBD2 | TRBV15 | CATSMGGLAGEGNEQFF | TGTGCCACCAGCATGGGAGGTCTAGCGGGAGAAGGAAATGAGCAGTTCTTC
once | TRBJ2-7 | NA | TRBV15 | CATSIGGQSYVQYF | TGTGCCACCAGCATAGGAGGACAGTCCTACGTGCAGTACTTC
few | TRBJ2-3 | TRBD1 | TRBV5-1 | CASSPGDRGYTDTQYF | TGCGCCAGCAGCCCCGGGGACAGGGGATACACAGATACGCAGTATTTT
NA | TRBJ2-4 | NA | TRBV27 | CASRPGPLGGGNIQYF | TGTGCCAGCAGACCCGGCCCCTTAGGGGGTGGAAACATTCAGTACTTC
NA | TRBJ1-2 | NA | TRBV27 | CASSSVNTGYTF | TGTGCCAGCAGTTCGGTAAACACTGGCTACACCTTC
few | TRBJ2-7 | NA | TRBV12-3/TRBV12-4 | CASQIEAGGIEQYF | TGTGCCAGCCAAATCGAGGCAGGGGGGATTGAGCAGTACTTC
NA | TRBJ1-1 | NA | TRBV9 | CASSGERRGRNTEAFF | TGTGCCAGCAGCGGAGAGAGGCGGGGACGGAACACTGAAGCTTTCTTT
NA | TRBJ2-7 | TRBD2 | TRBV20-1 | CSARDAGTSSYEQYF | TGCAGTGCTAGAGATGCCGGGACTAGCTCCTACGAGCAGTACTTC
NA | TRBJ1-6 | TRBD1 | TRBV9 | CASSRDRASNYSPLHF | TGTGCCAGCAGCCGGGACAGGGCGAGTAATTATTCACCCCTCCACTTT
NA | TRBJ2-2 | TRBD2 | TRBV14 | CASSRLAGSGELFF | TGTGCCAGCAGCCGACTAGCGGGCTCCGGGGAGCTGTTTTTT
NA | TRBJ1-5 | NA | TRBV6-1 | CASGEWAGASNQPQHF | TGTGCCAGCGGTGAATGGGCGGGGGCAAGCAATCAGCCCCAGCATTTT
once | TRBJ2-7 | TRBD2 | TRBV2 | CASRPAGASSYEQYF | TGTGCCAGCAGGCCAGCGGGAGCGAGCTCCTACGAGCAGTACTTC
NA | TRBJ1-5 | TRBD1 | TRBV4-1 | CASSQGTGGSQPQHF | TGCGCCAGCAGCCAGGGGACAGGGGGCTCTCAGCCCCAGCATTTT
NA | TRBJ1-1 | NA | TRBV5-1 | CASSLAGEKNTEAFF | TGCGCCAGCAGCTTGGCCGGAGAGAAGAACACTGAAGCTTTCTTT
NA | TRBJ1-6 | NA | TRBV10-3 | CAISERADSNSPLHF | TGTGCCATCAGTGAAAGGGCGGACTCTAATTCACCCCTCCACTTT
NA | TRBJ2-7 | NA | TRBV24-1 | CATKFGESAYEQYF | TGTGCCACCAAGTTCGGGGAGAGCGCCTACGAGCAGTACTTC
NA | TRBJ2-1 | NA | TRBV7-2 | CASSSYPAGYNEQFF | TGTGCCAGCAGCTCCTACCCGGCTGGTTACAATGAGCAGTTCTTC
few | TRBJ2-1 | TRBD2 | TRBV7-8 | CASSLSRASGGNEQFF | TGTGCCAGCAGCTTAAGTAGGGCTAGCGGGGGTAATGAGCAGTTCTTC
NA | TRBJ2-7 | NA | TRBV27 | CASSFYTTRASEQYF | TGTGCCAGCAGTTTCTACACGACGAGGGCCTCCGAGCAGTACTTC
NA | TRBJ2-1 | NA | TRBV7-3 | CASSLTEVTSSYNEQFF | TGTGCCAGCAGCTTAACGGAAGTTACGAGCTCCTACAATGAGCAGTTCTTC
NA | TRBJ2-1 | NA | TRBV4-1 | CASSQVEGLGSNEQFF | TGCGCCAGCAGCCAAGTAGAGGGCCTGGGAAGCAATGAGCAGTTCTTC
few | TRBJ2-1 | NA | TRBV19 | CASSIGGYEQFF | TGTGCCAGTAGTATCGGGGGTTATGAGCAGTTCTTC
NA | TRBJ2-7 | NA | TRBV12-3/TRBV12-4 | CASRDPGDYEQYF | TGTGCCAGCAGGGACCCGGGGGACTACGAGCAGTACTTC
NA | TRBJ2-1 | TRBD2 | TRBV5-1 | CASSLYTSGSGLGQFF | TGCGCCAGCAGCCTATATACTAGCGGGAGTGGCTTGGGGCAGTTCTTC
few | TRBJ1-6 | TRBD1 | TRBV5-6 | CASSPQGTGNSPLHF | TGTGCCAGCAGCCCCCAGGGGACAGGAAATTCACCCCTCCACTTT
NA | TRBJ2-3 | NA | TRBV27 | CASSFRDGTQYF | TGTGCCAGCAGTTTCCGAGATGGGACGCAGTATTTT
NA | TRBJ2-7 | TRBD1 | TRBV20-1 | CSARGGGQGSGYEQYF | TGCAGTGCTAGAGGGGGGGGACAGGGTTCTGGCTACGAGCAGTACTTC
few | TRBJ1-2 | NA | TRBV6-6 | CASSYSEGMGYTF | TGTGCCAGCAGTTACTCGGAGGGGATGGGCTACACCTTC